This T cell receptor (beta chain) emerged from a study of T cells in Graves' hyperthyroidism and ophthalmopathy. Study-wide points: Also found in blood were most expanded thyroid clonotypes above 0.001.

Amplified TCR beta CDR3 regions derived from RNA transcripts. HTBI primers drove first-round RT-PCR of the TCR CDR3. TCRdb itself ran the multiplex PCR reads through MiXCR, one entry per CDR3 protein. Of hundreds of thousands of distinct CDR3 sequences listed, approximately 19% are singletons. The CDR3 totals 11 residues. The germline V gene has CDR1 DFQATT and CDR2 SNEGSKA (reference sequence). The ends were cut back, 3 bases at V and 2 bases at J, with 5 bases in the middle. This clonotype was found many times. Its target is not known. Exclusion followed for patients with uncontrolled infection, other autoimmune disease, pregnancy or lactation. In making diagnoses, clinical symptoms, serum thyroxine and TRAb, thyroid ultrasound and orbital computed tomography were all used.

Sequenced material: blood. The rearrangement uses TRBV20-1 and TRBJ2-7; D call uncertain. This receptor was identified in a woman under 30 with Graves' hyperthyroidism. CDR3 loop: CSARTTYEQYF. CDR3 DNA sequence: TGCAGTGCTAGGACAACCTACGAGCAGTACTTC.